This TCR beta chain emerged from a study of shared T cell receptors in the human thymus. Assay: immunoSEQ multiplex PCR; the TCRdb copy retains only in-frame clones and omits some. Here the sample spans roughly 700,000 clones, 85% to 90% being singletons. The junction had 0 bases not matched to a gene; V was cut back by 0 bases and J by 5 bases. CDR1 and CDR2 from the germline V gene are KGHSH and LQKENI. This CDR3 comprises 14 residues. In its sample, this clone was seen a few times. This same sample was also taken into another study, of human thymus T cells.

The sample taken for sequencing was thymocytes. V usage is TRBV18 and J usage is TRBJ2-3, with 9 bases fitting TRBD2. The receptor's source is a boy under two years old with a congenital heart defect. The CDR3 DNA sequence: TGTGCCAGCTCACCACCTAGCGGGGGAGATACGCAGTATTTT. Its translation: CASSPPSGGDTQYF.